A selection of T cell receptor beta chains follows, all from one sample in a study of cytomegalovirus exposure and HLA in healthy donors. Clones were read by immunoSEQ multiplex PCR, and TCRdb kept only the in-frame ones, dropping some. In the table there are 150,000 or so clones, about 88% of which are singletons. The sequencing sample was made of PBMCs. These receptors were obtained from a man younger than 35 in good health and CMV-seropositive. Each CDR3 is given with its conserved first and last residue. The D gene is left open where the match is weak. Clone size appears in some rows only: once, few, many, or a class for an expanded clone.

>NA|NA|TRBJ2-3|TRBV19
CASSSWGGTDTQYF
TGTGCCAGTAGTTCGTGGGGCGGCACAGATACGCAGTATTTT
>TRBD2|NA|TRBJ2-7|TRBV11-2
CASSLVVAGGYEQYF
TGTGCCAGCAGCTTAGTGGTAGCGGGGGGCTACGAGCAGTACTTC
>TRBD1|NA|TRBJ1-1|TRBV6-6
CATRKDRGAEAFF
TGTGCCACCCGGAAAGACAGGGGTGCTGAAGCTTTCTTT
>NA|NA|TRBJ2-1|TRBV9
CASSFPDYPSYNEQFF
TGTGCCAGCAGCTTCCCGGACTACCCGTCCTACAATGAGCAGTTCTTC
>NA|once|TRBJ2-6|TRBV5-1
CASSGGGGVKANVLTF
TGCGCCAGCAGCGGGGGTGGAGGGGTTAAAGCCAACGTCCTGACTTTC
>NA|NA|TRBJ2-5|TRBV25-1
CASSEVGRETQYF
TGTGCCAGCAGTGAAGTGGGCCGGGAGACCCAGTACTTC
>TRBD2|NA|TRBJ2-7|TRBV7-6
CASSLGGGLAYEQYF
TGTGCCAGCAGCTTGGGCGGCGGACTAGCGTACGAGCAGTACTTC
>TRBD1|once|TRBJ2-2|TRBV5-1
CASSLDRGNTGELFF
TGCGCCAGCAGCCTGGACAGGGGGAACACCGGGGAGCTGTTTTTT
>NA|NA|TRBJ2-1|TRBV7-9
CASSVTSNEQFF
TGTGCCAGCAGCGTCACTAGCAATGAGCAGTTCTTC
>NA|NA|TRBJ2-1|TRBV7-5
CVRSLATSGWGSYNEQFF
TGTGTCAGAAGCTTAGCTACTAGCGGGTGGGGATCCTACAATGAGCAGTTCTTC
>TRBD1|NA|TRBJ2-2|TRBV6-5
CASSYRDRLNTGELFF
TGTGCCAGCAGTTACCGGGACAGGCTGAACACCGGGGAGCTGTTTTTT
>TRBD2|NA|TRBJ2-5|TRBV5-1
CASSAQPGLAGRGETQYF
TGCGCCAGCAGCGCCCAACCGGGACTAGCGGGAAGGGGAGAGACCCAGTACTTC
>TRBD1|NA|TRBJ1-5|TRBV30
CAWRGQGASQPQHF
TGTGCCTGGAGGGGACAGGGGGCGTCTCAGCCCCAGCATTTT
>TRBD1|NA|TRBJ2-7|TRBV19
CASSLFGQGSYEQYF
TGTGCCAGTAGTCTCTTTGGACAGGGCTCCTACGAGCAGTACTTC
>TRBD1|NA|TRBJ1-1|TRBV6-1
CASSDPQGAVRTEAFF
TGTGCCAGCAGTGACCCCCAGGGGGCAGTAAGGACTGAAGCTTTCTTT
>TRBD2|NA|TRBJ2-1|TRBV5-6
CASSLASGEGDEQFF
TGTGCCAGCAGCCTTGCTAGCGGGGAGGGCGATGAGCAGTTCTTC
>TRBD1|NA|TRBJ1-2|TRBV9
CASSVGSGGNYGYTF
TGTGCCAGCAGCGTAGGGTCAGGGGGGAACTATGGCTACACCTTC
>TRBD2|NA|TRBJ2-1|TRBV7-2
CASRVLGREGFEQFF
TGTGCCAGCAGGGTCCTTGGGCGGGAGGGCTTCGAGCAGTTCTTC
>NA|NA|TRBJ2-6|TRBV4-3
CASSQRQSGANVLTF
TGCGCCAGCAGCCAAAGACAATCTGGGGCCAACGTCCTGACTTTC
>NA|NA|TRBJ2-1|TRBV30
CAWSAGYNEQFF
TGTGCCTGGAGTGCCGGCTACAATGAGCAGTTCTTC
>TRBD1|NA|TRBJ2-3|TRBV4-3
CASSLDRRTDTQYF
TGCGCCAGCAGCCTGGACAGGCGCACAGATACGCAGTATTTT
>TRBD2|few|TRBJ2-1|TRBV19
CASSIEDPGLAGDNEQFF
TGTGCCAGTAGTATAGAAGACCCGGGACTAGCGGGGGATAATGAGCAGTTCTTC
>TRBD2|NA|TRBJ2-7|TRBV9
CASSSLAGTREQYF
TGTGCCAGCAGCTCACTAGCGGGAACTCGCGAGCAGTACTTC
>NA|NA|TRBJ1-2|TRBV7-9
CASSLIQKANYGYTF
TGTGCCAGCAGCTTAATACAGAAAGCTAACTATGGCTACACCTTC
>TRBD1|NA|TRBJ2-1|TRBV4-3
CASPGTGLYNEQFF
TGCGCCAGCCCCGGGACAGGACTATACAATGAGCAGTTCTTC
>NA|NA|TRBJ2-7|TRBV9
CASSPLRGSSYEQYF
TGTGCCAGCAGCCCCCTGCGGGGAAGCTCCTACGAGCAGTACTTC